This T cell receptor beta chain was documented in a study of blood T cell repertoires in COVID-19. About the research overall: Researchers got acute and convalescent COVID-19 samples from the United States, Italy and Spain. Nucleic acid was either cDNA or gDNA, and it came from T cells, B-cell-depleted T cells, or PBMCs.

Trimming stripped 10 bases from V and 6 bases from J, with 7 bases between. There are 10 residues in the CDR3. Per germline, CDR1 SGHTA and CDR2 FQGTGA. As processed by the authors: Amplification from reference gene primers served as the basis for estimated nucleated cell counts. Measured with immunoSEQ multiplex PCR; TCRdb has only the in-frame clones, and not every one. V, J and clone size derive from that table, while D and trimming were established from the DNA sequence. The profile shows fewer than 250,000 clones, roughly 80% of them singletons. The TCR sequence derives from a woman between 45 and 65 years old with acute or convalescent COVID-19. The sample was peripheral blood. V and J are TRBV7-3 and TRBJ2-1; no clear D. CDR3 DNA sequence: TGTGCCATCTATCCCAATGAGCAGTTCTTC. As protein: CAIYPNEQFF.